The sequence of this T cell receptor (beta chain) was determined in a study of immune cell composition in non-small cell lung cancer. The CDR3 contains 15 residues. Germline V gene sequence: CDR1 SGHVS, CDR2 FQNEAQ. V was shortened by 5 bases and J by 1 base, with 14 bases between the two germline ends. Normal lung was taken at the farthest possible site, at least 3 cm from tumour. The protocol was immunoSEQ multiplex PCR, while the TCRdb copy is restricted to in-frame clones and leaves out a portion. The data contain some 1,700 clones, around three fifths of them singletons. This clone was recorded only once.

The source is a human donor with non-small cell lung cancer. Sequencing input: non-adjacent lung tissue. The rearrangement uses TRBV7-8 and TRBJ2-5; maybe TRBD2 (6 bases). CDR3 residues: CASSQSGLPQETQYF. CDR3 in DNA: TGTGCCAGCAGCCAATCCGGACTACCCCAAGAGACCCAGTACTTC. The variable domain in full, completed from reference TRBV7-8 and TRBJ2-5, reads GAGVSQSPRYKVAKRGQDVALRCDPISGHVSLFWYQQALGQGPEFLTYFQNEAQLDKSGLPSDRFFAERPEGSVSTLKIQRTQQEDSAVYLCASSQSGLPQETQYFGPGTRLLVL.